This section outlines one TCR beta chain sequence together with its context. The sample originates from a study of cytomegalovirus exposure and HLA in healthy donors. V lost 1 base and J 4 bases, leaving 16 bases between the germline ends. The CDR3 sequence is 16 residues long. Germline loops: CDR1 KGHSH, CDR2 LQKENI. PCR amplification relied on 60 Vbeta primers (plus 13 Jbeta primers). The repertoire was sequenced with immunoSEQ multiplex PCR; TCRdb's copy has only in-frame clones and lacks some. The sample yields approximately 110,000 clones, less than 80% seen once. Sequenced sample: PBMCs. The chain couples TRBV18 to TRBJ1-1; D not resolved. The TCR originated in a man aged 25-45 years in good health and CMV-seronegative. The CDR3 loop reads CASSPQRRRESTEAFF. The DNA of the CDR3 is TGTGCCAGCTCACCACAGAGGCGACGGGAGTCCACTGAAGCTTTCTTT.